These 23 T cell receptor beta chains were sequenced from one sample in a study of T cell responses to AZD1222 COVID-19 vaccine. Clones were sequenced by immunoSEQ multiplex PCR, and TCRdb holds only the in-frame ones, with some missing. The table has about 85,000 clones, 80% to 90% seen once. Sequenced material: peripheral blood, taken on day 0 of AZD1222 vaccination. The source is an adult in good health.

The rearrangement joins TRBV30 to TRBJ2-1, with D tentatively TRBD1 (6 bases). Looked up from germline, CDR1 is GTSNPN and CDR2 is SVGIG (reference sequence). With 8 bases removed from V and 8 bases from J, the gap between germline ends came to 13 bases. The CDR3 covers 11 residues. In DNA, the CDR3 is TGTGCCCCTAACAGGGCCGATGAGCAGTTCTTC. Translating gives CAPNRADEQFF.

This chain links TRBV5-1 with TRBJ1-4; TRBD1 agrees at 12 bases. The V gene end was trimmed by 5 bases and the J gene end by 0 bases; junction bases not matched to a gene: 8. Looked up from germline, CDR1 is SGHRS and CDR2 is YFSETQ. The CDR3 is 18 amino acids. Written as DNA, the CDR3 is TGCGCCAGCAGGGATGGGGACAGGGGGCCTTCAACTAATGAAAAACTGTTTTTT. This gives the protein CASRDGDRGPSTNEKLFF.

The chain uses TRBV15 and TRBJ2-5, with D maybe TRBD1 (6 bases). This CDR3 is 15 amino acids long. V was pared by 0 bases and J by 4 bases, with 12 bases between. Germline lookup yields CDR1 LNHNV and CDR2 YYDKDF (reference sequence). The CDR3 bases are TGTGCCACCAGCAGAGATATGGGGGCGATAGAGACCCAGTACTTC. It yields the protein CATSRDMGAIETQYF.

The chain uses TRBV11-2 and TRBJ2-7; TRBD1 might be the D (5 bases). Deletions cut 5 bases from V and 4 bases from J, with 9 bases between. Per the germline V gene, CDR1 is SGHAT and CDR2 is FQNNGV. The CDR3 spans 12 residues. Here the CDR3 reads CASSRDSYEQYF. The CDR3 DNA follows: TGTGCCAGCAGCCGCGACAGTTACGAGCAGTACTTC.

The V call is TRBV5-6, the J call TRBJ1-1; D not certain. This CDR3 has 17 residues. The ends were cut back, 1 base at V and 1 base at J, with 17 bases in the middle. The germline V gene has CDR1 SGHDT and CDR2 YYEEEE. In DNA, the CDR3 is TGTGCCAGCAGCTTGTACAGTCGCCGGGTGGGGAACACTGAAGCTTTCTTT. Protein sequence: CASSLYSRRVGNTEAFF.

This chain connects TRBV12-3 or TRBV12-4 to TRBJ1-5, with D hard to call. The CDR3 length is 13 residues. V was pared by 2 bases and J by 5 bases, with 7 bases between. The CDR3 spells CASSLRIHQPQHF. The CDR3 bases are TGTGCCAGCAGTTTAAGAATCCATCAGCCCCAGCATTTT.

The table lists this clone with a few counts. This chain joins TRBV7-9 and TRBJ2-7; the match to TRBD1 covers 9 bases. Germline values: CDR1 SEHNR, CDR2 FQNEAQ (reference sequence). V lost 5 bases and J lost 7; bases outside the gene matches: 6. The CDR3 has 13 amino acids. For the CDR3, the DNA is TGTGCCAGCAGCCCACAGGGGGCTAGGGAGCAGTACTTC. Its protein is CASSPQGAREQYF.

This clone was recorded once. The chain links TRBV2 to TRBJ1-2; a weak D match, TRBD1 (5 bases). CDR1 is SNHLY, CDR2 FYNNEI, per germline. Trimming stripped 7 bases from V and 2 bases from J, with 14 bases between. The CDR3 is 14 residues long. The CDR3 nucleotides are TGTGCCAGCATCATACAGGAAAAAAACTATGGCTACACCTTC. This codes for CASIIQEKNYGYTF.

The gene calls are TRBV5-8 and TRBJ1-2, with D perhaps matching TRBD1 (5 bases). The germline gives CDR1 SGHTS, CDR2 YDEGEE. Trimming left V 5 bases short and J 5 bases short, with 13 bases between. The CDR3 is 13 residues long. CDR3 sequence (DNA): TGTGCCAGCAGGTCGGAACGGGGGTATGGCTACACCTTC. This codes for CASRSERGYGYTF. Drawing the rest from reference TRBV5-8 and TRBJ1-2, the complete variable domain is EAGVTQSPTHLIKTRGQQATLRCSPISGHTSVYWYQQALGLGLQFLLWYDEGEERNRGNFPPRFSGRQFPNYSSELNVNALELEDSALYLCASRSERGYGYTFGSGTRLTVV.

The chain has TRBV21-1 and TRBJ2-7; the table's D call TRBD2 went unverified against the DNA. TRBV21-1 is classified as a pseudogene. This CDR3 is built from 13 residues. CDR3 DNA sequence: TGTGCCAGCAGGAGGCGAGCTAACCACGAGCAGTACTTC. This encodes CASRRRANHEQYF.

V is TRBV28 and J is TRBJ1-1; a weak D match, TRBD1 (5 bases). Germline V gene lookup returns CDR1 MDHEN and CDR2 SYDVKM. The CDR3 spans 11 residues. V lost 8 bases and J lost 6, with 10 bases in between. This CDR3 reads CASGAAAEAFF. In DNA, the CDR3 is TGTGCCAGCGGGGCGGCGGCTGAAGCTTTCTTT.

The V call is TRBV19, the J call TRBJ1-5, with 12 positions matching TRBD1. Per germline, CDR1 LNHDA and CDR2 SQIVND (reference sequence). V shed 4 bases and J 6 bases; nucleotides not matched to a gene: 4. CDR3 length: 15 amino acids. The CDR3 is CASSRGQGAGQPQHF. CDR3 coding DNA: TGTGCCAGTAGTAGGGGACAGGGGGCGGGTCAGCCCCAGCATTTT.

This clone was seen a handful of times. The gene calls are TRBV28 and TRBJ2-7, with 7 bases identical to TRBD1. Germline loops: CDR1 MDHEN, CDR2 SYDVKM. CDR3 length: 14 residues. V trimming: 5 bases; J trimming: 1 base; junction bases outside the gene matches: 5. The CDR3 spells CASSLPGQSYEQYF. CDR3 DNA sequence: TGTGCCAGCAGTCTTCCGGGACAGTCCTACGAGCAGTACTTC.

This clone was counted a single time. The CDR3 DNA follows: TGTGCCAGCTCACCAGGACAGGGAAACTATGGCTACACCTTC. As protein: CASSPGQGNYGYTF. V usage is TRBV18 and J usage is TRBJ1-2; 8 bases match TRBD1. The trim removed 2 bases at V and 2 bases at J, leaving 1 base unmatched. CDR3 length: 14 residues. CDR1 and CDR2 (germline): KGHSH, LQKENI.

This clone was found a few times. The chain carries TRBV15 and TRBJ2-1; 9 positions agree with TRBD2. The CDR3 is 15 residues long. Trimming cost V 1 base and J 3 bases; bases outside gene matches: 1. The germline V gene encodes CDR1 LNHNV and CDR2 YYDKDF (reference sequence). The CDR3 spells CATSRASGNYNEQFF. CDR3 bases: TGTGCCACCAGCAGAGCTAGCGGGAACTACAATGAGCAGTTCTTC.

The gene calls are TRBV7-6 and TRBJ2-7, with D perhaps matching TRBD1 or TRBD2 (6 bases each). With 5 bases removed from V and 0 bases from J, the gap between germline ends came to 14 bases. This CDR3 is built from 15 residues. Germline V gene data show CDR1 as SGHVS and CDR2 as FNYEAQ. This CDR3 reads CASSTEGGSSYEQYF. CDR3 sequence (DNA): TGTGCCAGCAGCACAGAGGGGGGCAGCTCCTACGAGCAGTACTTC. Variable domain in full (rest from reference TRBV7-6 and TRBJ2-7): GAGVSQSPRYKVTKRGQDVALRCDPISGHVSLYWYRQALGQGPEFLTYFNYEAQQDKSGLPNDRFSAERPEGSISTLTIQRTEQRDSAMYRCASSTEGGSSYEQYFGPGTRLTVT.

This clone was detected many times. The chain is built from TRBV5-1 and TRBJ1-1; D is unclear. The CDR3 has 13 amino acids. V lost 6 bases and J lost 0, with 9 bases in between. The germline gives CDR1 SGHRS, CDR2 YFSETQ. The CDR3 sequence is CASTGLVNTEAFF. DNA for the CDR3: TGCGCCAGCACCGGACTGGTGAACACTGAAGCTTTCTTT.

The rearrangement uses TRBV9 and TRBJ2-3; D might be TRBD1 (6 bases). Germline assignment: CDR1 SGDLS and CDR2 YYNGEE. V lost 4 bases and J lost 2, with 8 bases in between. CDR3 length equals 13 residues. This CDR3 reads CASSTGPTDTQYF. Written as DNA, the CDR3 is TGTGCCAGCAGCACAGGGCCCACAGATACGCAGTATTTT.

The chain recombines TRBV7-3 with TRBJ2-2; TRBD2 matches 11 bases. Germline V gives CDR1 SGHTA, CDR2 FQGTGA. The CDR3 runs to 17 residues. V dropped 5 bases and J dropped 6; count of bases not matched to a gene: 11. The CDR3 DNA is TGTGCCAGCAGCCCAAGTCTACTAGCGGGAGAGGCCGGGGAGCTGTTTTTT. It encodes CASSPSLLAGEAGELFF.

This clone was seen more than once but under ten times. The J gene is TRBJ1-2, the V gene TRBV29-1; TRBD1 matches 10 bases. Trimming removed 4 bases from V and 8 bases from J; junction bases left unmatched: 10. CDR1 and CDR2 from the germline V gene are SQVTM and ANQGSEA. This CDR3 contains 14 residues. CDR3 residues: CSVVRPGQGSGYTF. The CDR3 DNA follows: TGCAGCGTTGTACGCCCGGGACAGGGGTCCGGCTACACCTTC.

This chain connects TRBV5-1 to TRBJ2-7; TRBD1 is a possible D gene (6 bases). Trimming stripped 4 bases from V and 2 bases from J, with 13 bases between. The germline CDR1 and CDR2 sequences are SGHRS and YFSETQ. CDR3 length: 14 residues. The CDR3 DNA follows: TGCGCCAGCAGCCCGGGGACAAATACCTACGAGCAGTACTTC. It yields the protein CASSPGTNTYEQYF.

This clone turned up a few times. The chain links TRBV19 to TRBJ2-5, with 7 bases fitting TRBD1. Looked up from germline, CDR1 is LNHDA and CDR2 is SQIVND (reference sequence). The length of the CDR3 is 13 residues. Losses at the gene ends were 7 bases for V and 7 bases for J; bases not matched to a gene: 9. CDR3 in DNA: TGTGCCAGTACTCCGACAGGGCAGGGGACCCAGTACTTC. It specifies CASTPTGQGTQYF.

The rearrangement uses TRBV4-1 and TRBJ2-1; the D is unclear. V was cut by 1 base and J by 2 bases, with 9 bases left in between. Germline CDR1 and CDR2: MGHRA and YSYEKL. The CDR3 loop spans 15 amino acids. Written as DNA, the CDR3 is TGCGCCAGCAGCCAAGCAAGCGCGGCCTACAATGAGCAGTTCTTC. Amino acids: CASSQASAAYNEQFF.